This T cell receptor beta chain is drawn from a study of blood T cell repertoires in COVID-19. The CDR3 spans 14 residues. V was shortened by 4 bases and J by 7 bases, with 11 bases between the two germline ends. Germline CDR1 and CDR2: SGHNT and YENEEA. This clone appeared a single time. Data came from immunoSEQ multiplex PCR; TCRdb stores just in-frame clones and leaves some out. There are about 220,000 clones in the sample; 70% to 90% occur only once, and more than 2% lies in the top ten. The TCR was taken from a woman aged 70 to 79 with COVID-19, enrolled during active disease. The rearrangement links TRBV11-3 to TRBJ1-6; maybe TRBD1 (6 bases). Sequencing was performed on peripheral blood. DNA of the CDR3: TGTGCCAGCAGCTGGCGACAGGAAAATTCACCCCTCCACTTT. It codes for CASSWRQENSPLHF.